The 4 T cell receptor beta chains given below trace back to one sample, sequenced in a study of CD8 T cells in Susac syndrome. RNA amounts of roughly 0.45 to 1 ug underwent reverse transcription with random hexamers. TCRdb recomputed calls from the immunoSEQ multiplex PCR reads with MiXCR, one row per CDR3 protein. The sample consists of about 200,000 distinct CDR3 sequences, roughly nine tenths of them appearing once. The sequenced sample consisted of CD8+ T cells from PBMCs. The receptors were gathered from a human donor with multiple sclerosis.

CDR3 coding DNA: TGTGCCAGCAGCTTAAGGACAGGGGACGCCTACGAGCAGTACTTC. Its translation is CASSLRTGDAYEQYF. This rearrangement joins TRBV7-9 to TRBJ2-7; TRBD1 matches at 9 bases. V shed 2 bases, J shed 2 bases, and the junction held 4 bases outside the gene matches. The CDR3 totals 15 residues. Germline V gene lookup returns CDR1 SEHNR and CDR2 FQNEAQ (reference sequence).

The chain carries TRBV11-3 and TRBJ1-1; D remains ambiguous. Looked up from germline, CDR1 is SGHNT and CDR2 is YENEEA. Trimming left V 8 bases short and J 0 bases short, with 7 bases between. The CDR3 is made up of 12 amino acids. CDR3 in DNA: TGTGCCAGCGGACGGCTGAACACTGAAGCTTTCTTT. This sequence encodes CASGRLNTEAFF.

CDR3 nucleotides: TGTGCCAGCAGCGTAGCAGGCTTTGAGCAGTTCTTC. Residues: CASSVAGFEQFF. The chain carries TRBV9 and TRBJ2-1; D uncertain. CDR3 length equals 12 residues. Deletions cut 0 bases from V and 9 bases from J, with 7 bases between. The germline gives CDR1 SGDLS, CDR2 YYNGEE.

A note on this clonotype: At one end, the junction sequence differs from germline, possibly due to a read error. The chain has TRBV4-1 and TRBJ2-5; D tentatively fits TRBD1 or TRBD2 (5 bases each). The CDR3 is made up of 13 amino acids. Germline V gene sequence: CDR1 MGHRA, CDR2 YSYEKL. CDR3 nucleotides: TGCGCCAGCAGCCAAGATTCCGTGGGACCCACGCAATTC. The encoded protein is CASSQDSVGPTQF.